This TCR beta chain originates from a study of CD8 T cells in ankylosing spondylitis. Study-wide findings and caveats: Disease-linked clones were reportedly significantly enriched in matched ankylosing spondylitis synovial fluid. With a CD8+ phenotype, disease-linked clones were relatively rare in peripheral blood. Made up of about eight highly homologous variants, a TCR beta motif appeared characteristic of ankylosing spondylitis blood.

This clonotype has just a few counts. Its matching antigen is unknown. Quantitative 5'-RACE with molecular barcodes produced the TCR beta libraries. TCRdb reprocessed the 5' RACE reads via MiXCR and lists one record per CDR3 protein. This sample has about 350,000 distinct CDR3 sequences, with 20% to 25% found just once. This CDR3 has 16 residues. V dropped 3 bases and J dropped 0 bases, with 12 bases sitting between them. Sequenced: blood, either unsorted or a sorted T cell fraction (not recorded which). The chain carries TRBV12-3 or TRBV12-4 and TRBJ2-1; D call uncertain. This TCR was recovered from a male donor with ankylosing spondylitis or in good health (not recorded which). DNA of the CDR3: TGTGCCAGCAGTTTCTCCCAGTCGAGCTCCTACAATGAGCAGTTCTTC. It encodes CASSFSQSSSYNEQFF.